This T cell receptor (beta chain) was sequenced in a study of cytomegalovirus exposure and HLA in healthy donors. Study results and limitations: It was confirmed in vitro that a few of the CMV-associated chains were specific for CMV antigens. Reports indicated that the classifier achieved high specificity and sensitivity in diagnosing cytomegalovirus status. Cytomegalovirus-associated status was assigned to about 150 TCR beta chains.

Assay: immunoSEQ multiplex PCR; the TCRdb copy retains only in-frame clones and omits some. The data hold 150,000 to 200,000 clones, with approximately 86% observed a single time. The donors were part of the validation cohort of 95 to 150 subjects. That cohort was separate from the first cohort, which comprised 666 subjects. Note on this clone: Its target is not known.

This clonotype was sampled from a man younger than 45 in good health and CMV-seropositive. Sample: PBMCs.

This CDR3 is CASSFRRGQQPQHF. The CDR3 coding sequence is TGTGCCAGCAGCTTCCGCAGGGGGCAGCAGCCCCAGCATTTT. The chain joins TRBV5-6 to TRBJ1-5, with 8 bases aligning to TRBD1. CDR1 SGHDT and CDR2 YYEEEE come from the germline V gene. The CDR3 runs 14 residues. Losses at the gene ends were 2 bases for V and 7 bases for J; bases not matched to a gene: 5.